These 5 T cell receptor beta chains were all obtained from the same sample, sequenced in a study of shared clonotypes between healthy human individuals. Some clones are missing from TCRdb's copy, which holds only in-frame ones; the method was immunoSEQ multiplex PCR. The data show about 2.2 million clones, about 93% seen once. The naive CD8 fraction comprised CD45RO-negative cells positively selected for CCR7 and excluded terminally differentiated effector memory CD45RA+ cells. Sequenced input: naive CD8+ T cells from PBMCs. The receptors here all came from a young man in good health. Some clones in this sample may be carry-over from other donors' samples.

The chain carries TRBV14 and TRBJ1-6, with D uncertain. Germline V CDR1 and CDR2: SGHDN, FVKESK. This CDR3 has 14 amino acids. V lost 4 bases, J lost 11 bases, and 15 bases lay in between. The CDR3 sequence is CASSPDGFQPPLHF. CDR3 sequence (DNA): TGTGCCAGCAGCCCTGACGGATTTCAGCCACCCCTCCACTTT.

V is TRBV6-5 and J is TRBJ1-4, with D unclear. V was trimmed by 0 bases and J by 8 bases, leaving 13 bases between them. The CDR3 is 15 residues long. Germline values: CDR1 MNHEY, CDR2 SVGAGI. The CDR3 nucleotides are TGTGCCAGCAGTTACTCGAACGGGGTTGGAGAAAAACTGTTTTTT. Its protein product is CASSYSNGVGEKLFF.

This chain connects TRBV30 to TRBJ2-1, with TRBD1 matching 8 bases. Germline loops: CDR1 GTSNPN, CDR2 SVGIG (reference sequence). V lost 4 bases to trimming and J lost 4 bases; unmatched junction nucleotides: 12. This CDR3 is 16 amino acids long. The CDR3 spells CAWTPRTGTGYNEQFF. In DNA, the CDR3 is TGTGCCTGGACTCCCCGGACAGGGACGGGGTACAATGAGCAGTTCTTC.

This chain connects TRBV30 to TRBJ2-7, with D tentatively TRBD2 (5 bases). The CDR3 extends over 12 amino acids. V lost 4 bases and J lost 2, with 9 bases in between. The germline CDR1 and CDR2 sequences are GTSNPN and SVGIG (reference sequence). This chain's CDR3 is CAWNEGTYEQYF. The CDR3 coding sequence is TGTGCCTGGAATGAGGGCACCTACGAGCAGTACTTC.

In its sample, this clone was seen a few times. Here the CDR3 DNA reads TGTGCCTGGAGTTTACAGGGGTGGCCCTACGAGCAGTACTTC. Translation gives CAWSLQGWPYEQYF. V usage is TRBV30 and J usage is TRBJ2-7, with 7 bases that match TRBD1. The CDR3 spans 14 residues. The germline gives CDR1 GTSNPN, CDR2 SVGIG (reference sequence). J gave up 2 bases and V 2 bases, and 6 bases lay outside the gene matches.